This is a list of T cell receptor beta chains from one sample in a study of blood T cell repertoires in COVID-19. Data came from immunoSEQ multiplex PCR; TCRdb stores just in-frame clones and leaves some out. The sample lists some 51,000 clones; 91% were seen once. The sequenced material came from peripheral blood. Source of these receptors: a man aged 45-65 years with acute or convalescent COVID-19. Both conserved end residues are part of each CDR3. The D gene is left open where the match is weak. The size of a clone is reported for some rows only, either as once, few or many, or as a class for expanded clones.

CDR3aa: CAWSDRSTPGTSPDTQYF
CDR3nt: TGTGCCTGGAGCGACCGAAGTACCCCCGGGACTAGCCCCGATACGCAGTATTTT
d_gene: TRBD2
v_gene: TRBV30
j_gene: TRBJ2-3
abundance: -

CDR3aa: CASSSGTGISGNTIYF
CDR3nt: TGTGCCAGCAGCTCCGGGACAGGGATCTCTGGAAACACCATATATTTT
d_gene: TRBD1
v_gene: TRBV5-6
j_gene: TRBJ1-3
abundance: -

CDR3aa: CASSKVYGTGENYEQYF
CDR3nt: TGTGCCAGCAGCAAAGTTTATGGAACAGGGGAAAACTACGAGCAGTACTTC
d_gene: -
v_gene: TRBV21-1
j_gene: TRBJ2-7
abundance: -

CDR3aa: CATSLGGRTDTQYF
CDR3nt: TGTGCCACCTCGTTGGGGGGTAGGACAGATACGCAGTATTTT
d_gene: -
v_gene: TRBV24-1
j_gene: TRBJ2-3
abundance: -

CDR3aa: CASLVAGAYNEQFF
CDR3nt: TGTGCCTCCTTGGTGGCAGGGGCATACAATGAGCAGTTCTTC
d_gene: -
v_gene: TRBV28
j_gene: TRBJ2-1
abundance: once

CDR3aa: CASTPGGAVGYTF
CDR3nt: TGTGCCAGCACCCCAGGGGGCGCGGTTGGCTACACCTTC
d_gene: TRBD1
v_gene: TRBV6-5
j_gene: TRBJ1-2
abundance: -

CDR3aa: CASSLDRQGLTPLHF
CDR3nt: TGCGCCAGCAGCTTGGATAGACAGGGGTTGACACCCCTCCACTTT
d_gene: TRBD1
v_gene: TRBV5-1
j_gene: TRBJ1-6
abundance: -

CDR3aa: CASSPGTGTQWEQYF
CDR3nt: TGTGCCAGCTCTCCCGGGACAGGAACTCAGTGGGAGCAGTACTTC
d_gene: TRBD1
v_gene: TRBV18
j_gene: TRBJ2-7
abundance: -

CDR3aa: CASRSPLGGHYEQYF
CDR3nt: TGTGCCAGCAGATCGCCATTGGGCGGGCACTACGAGCAGTACTTC
d_gene: -
v_gene: TRBV28
j_gene: TRBJ2-7
abundance: few

CDR3aa: CASSVVSLREDTQYF
CDR3nt: TGTGCCAGCAGCGTAGTTTCTTTAAGGGAGGATACGCAGTATTTT
d_gene: -
v_gene: TRBV9
j_gene: TRBJ2-3
abundance: few

CDR3aa: CASSGTGLYEQYF
CDR3nt: TGTGCCAGCAGTGGGACAGGGCTTTACGAGCAGTACTTC
d_gene: TRBD1
v_gene: TRBV2
j_gene: TRBJ2-7
abundance: -

CDR3aa: CASSGVGRYEQYF
CDR3nt: TGTGCCAGCAGTGGGGTGGGGCGCTACGAGCAGTACTTC
d_gene: -
v_gene: TRBV2
j_gene: TRBJ2-7
abundance: -

CDR3aa: CASSLLNNSPLHF
CDR3nt: TGTGCCAGCAGCTTACTGAATAATTCACCCCTCCACTTT
d_gene: -
v_gene: TRBV5-4
j_gene: TRBJ1-6
abundance: -

CDR3aa: CASSSRGMNTEAFF
CDR3nt: TGTGCCAGTAGCTCACGAGGGATGAACACTGAAGCTTTCTTT
d_gene: -
v_gene: TRBV19
j_gene: TRBJ1-1
abundance: -

CDR3aa: CAISESQGYGEQYF
CDR3nt: TGTGCCATCAGTGAGTCACAGGGGTATGGTGAGCAGTACTTC
d_gene: TRBD1
v_gene: TRBV10-3
j_gene: TRBJ2-7
abundance: -

CDR3aa: CSASLGLAGSSYNEQFF
CDR3nt: TGCAGTGCTAGTCTCGGACTAGCGGGGAGCTCCTACAATGAGCAGTTCTTC
d_gene: TRBD2
v_gene: TRBV20-1
j_gene: TRBJ2-1
abundance: -

CDR3aa: CASQRGSLGLAGNLDTQYF
CDR3nt: TGTGCCAGCCAAAGAGGATCCTTAGGGCTAGCGGGAAATCTGGATACGCAGTATTTT
d_gene: TRBD2
v_gene: TRBV2
j_gene: TRBJ2-3
abundance: -

CDR3aa: CAGTGWLGGELFF
CDR3nt: TGTGCCGGGACTGGCTGGCTAGGCGGGGAGCTGTTTTTT
d_gene: -
v_gene: TRBV30
j_gene: TRBJ2-2
abundance: once

CDR3aa: CASRPQLSDRVYGYTF
CDR3nt: TGTGCCAGTAGGCCTCAATTAAGCGACAGAGTCTATGGCTACACCTTC
d_gene: -
v_gene: TRBV19
j_gene: TRBJ1-2
abundance: -

CDR3aa: CASSVTATSTDTQYF
CDR3nt: TGTGCCAGCAGTGTCACAGCAACTAGCACAGATACGCAGTATTTT
d_gene: -
v_gene: TRBV2
j_gene: TRBJ2-3
abundance: -

CDR3aa: CAIRGGGEETQYF
CDR3nt: TGTGCCATCAGGGGCGGGGGGGAAGAGACCCAGTACTTC
d_gene: TRBD2
v_gene: TRBV10-3
j_gene: TRBJ2-5
abundance: once

CDR3aa: CASSSEGGTTDTQYF
CDR3nt: TGTGCCAGCAGCTCCGAAGGGGGTACCACAGATACGCAGTATTTT
d_gene: -
v_gene: TRBV7-2
j_gene: TRBJ2-3
abundance: -

CDR3aa: CASSHLGMDTEAFF
CDR3nt: TGTGCCAGCAGCCACCTAGGCATGGACACTGAAGCTTTCTTT
d_gene: -
v_gene: TRBV3-1/TRBV3-2
j_gene: TRBJ1-1
abundance: -

CDR3aa: CASSAPGVGEKLFF
CDR3nt: TGTGCCAGCAGCGCCCCAGGGGTAGGCGAAAAACTGTTTTTT
d_gene: -
v_gene: TRBV5-8
j_gene: TRBJ1-4
abundance: -

CDR3aa: CASTGVPNSPLHF
CDR3nt: TGTGCCAGCACTGGAGTACCCAATTCACCCCTCCACTTT
d_gene: -
v_gene: TRBV12-3/TRBV12-4
j_gene: TRBJ1-6
abundance: -

CDR3aa: CASSQQRAYNSPLHF
CDR3nt: TGTGCCAGCAGCCAACAGAGGGCTTATAATTCACCCCTCCACTTT
d_gene: -
v_gene: TRBV14
j_gene: TRBJ1-6
abundance: -

CDR3aa: CASSEGYRTYEQYF
CDR3nt: TGTGCCAGCAGTGAAGGGTACAGAACCTACGAGCAGTACTTC
d_gene: -
v_gene: TRBV6-1
j_gene: TRBJ2-7
abundance: -

CDR3aa: CASSLGNSNTGELFF
CDR3nt: TGTGCCAGCAGCTTAGGAAACTCGAACACCGGGGAGCTGTTTTTT
d_gene: -
v_gene: TRBV7-2
j_gene: TRBJ2-2
abundance: -

CDR3aa: CAISESQRGAYNEQFF
CDR3nt: TGTGCCATCAGTGAGTCCCAGCGGGGGGCCTACAATGAGCAGTTCTTC
d_gene: TRBD2
v_gene: TRBV10-3
j_gene: TRBJ2-1
abundance: once

CDR3aa: CASSLSSAGFGGYTF
CDR3nt: TGTGCCAGCAGCCTCTCATCCGCAGGCTTCGGTGGCTACACCTTC
d_gene: -
v_gene: TRBV7-9
j_gene: TRBJ1-2
abundance: once

CDR3aa: CASSLVGGGTEAFF
CDR3nt: TGTGCCAGCAGCTTAGTAGGGGGGGGCACTGAAGCTTTCTTT
d_gene: -
v_gene: TRBV11-2
j_gene: TRBJ1-1
abundance: -

CDR3aa: CASSSPGQLVTDTQYF
CDR3nt: TGTGCCAGTAGTTCCCCGGGACAGCTCGTGACAGATACGCAGTATTTT
d_gene: TRBD1
v_gene: TRBV19
j_gene: TRBJ2-3
abundance: once

CDR3aa: CASSRDFDTQYF
CDR3nt: TGTGCCAGCAGCCGGGACTTCGATACGCAGTATTTT
d_gene: -
v_gene: TRBV12-3/TRBV12-4
j_gene: TRBJ2-3
abundance: -

CDR3aa: CASSNRQLSNEKLFF
CDR3nt: TGTGCCAGCAGTAATCGACAGCTATCTAATGAAAAACTGTTTTTT
d_gene: -
v_gene: TRBV6-5
j_gene: TRBJ1-4
abundance: once

CDR3aa: CASSSSSGGLTDTQYF
CDR3nt: TGCGCCAGCAGCTCCTCTAGTGGCGGTTTGACAGATACGCAGTATTTT
d_gene: -
v_gene: TRBV5-1
j_gene: TRBJ2-3
abundance: once

CDR3aa: CASSSFGTANTEAFF
CDR3nt: TGTGCCAGTAGTTCATTCGGGACAGCGAACACTGAAGCTTTCTTT
d_gene: TRBD1
v_gene: TRBV19
j_gene: TRBJ1-1
abundance: -

CDR3aa: CASSFLGTFAEQYF
CDR3nt: TGTGCCAGCAGCTTCTTGGGCACATTCGCCGAGCAGTACTTC
d_gene: -
v_gene: TRBV11-2
j_gene: TRBJ2-7
abundance: -

CDR3aa: CASSQGSGSPLETQYF
CDR3nt: TGTGCCAGCAGCCAAGGGTCCGGTTCCCCCCTAGAGACCCAGTACTTC
d_gene: -
v_gene: TRBV3-1/TRBV3-2
j_gene: TRBJ2-5
abundance: -

CDR3aa: CASSSTGQGVHEQYF
CDR3nt: TGTGCCAGCAGCTCCACGGGACAGGGTGTCCACGAGCAGTACTTC
d_gene: TRBD1
v_gene: TRBV7-3
j_gene: TRBJ2-7
abundance: -